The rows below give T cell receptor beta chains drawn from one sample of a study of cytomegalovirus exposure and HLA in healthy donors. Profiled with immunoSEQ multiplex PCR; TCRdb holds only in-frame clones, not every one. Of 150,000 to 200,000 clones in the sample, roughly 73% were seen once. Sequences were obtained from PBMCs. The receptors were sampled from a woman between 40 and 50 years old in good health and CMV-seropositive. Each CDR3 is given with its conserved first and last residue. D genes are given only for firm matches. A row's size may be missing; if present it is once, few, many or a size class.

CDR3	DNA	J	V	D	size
CASSPSGQVASEQYF	TGTGCCAGCTCACCCTCGGGACAGGTCGCCTCCGAGCAGTACTTC	TRBJ2-7	TRBV18	TRBD1	.
CASSLQGPGTEAFF	TGTGCCAGCAGCTTACAGGGTCCAGGCACTGAAGCTTTCTTT	TRBJ1-1	TRBV7-3	.	.
CASSLTGKNTEAFF	TGTGCCAGCAGTCTTACAGGGAAGAACACTGAAGCTTTCTTT	TRBJ1-1	TRBV6-1	.	.
CSVEDRGRGSNNEQFF	TGCAGCGTTGAAGATCGTGGCAGGGGTTCGAACAATGAGCAGTTCTTC	TRBJ2-1	TRBV29-1	.	.
CASSLFVGETQYF	TGTGCCAGCAGTTTATTTGTCGGGGAGACCCAGTACTTC	TRBJ2-5	TRBV27	.	.
CASSISDFGQNEKLFF	TGTGCCAGTAGTATTTCGGACTTCGGACAGAACGAAAAACTGTTTTTT	TRBJ1-4	TRBV19	.	.
CATRSSGSPSPDTQYF	TGTGCCACCAGAAGTAGCGGGAGTCCTTCGCCCGATACGCAGTATTTT	TRBJ2-3	TRBV19	TRBD2	.
CATSRERGIQQPQHF	TGTGCCACCAGCAGGGAGAGGGGGATTCAACAGCCCCAGCATTTT	TRBJ1-5	TRBV15	.	once
CASSILQGAYNEQFF	TGTGCCAGTAGTATCCTACAGGGGGCTTACAATGAGCAGTTCTTC	TRBJ2-1	TRBV19	TRBD1	.
CASSLAPGDGANVLTF	TGCGCCAGCAGCTTGGCCCCAGGGGACGGGGCCAACGTCCTGACTTTC	TRBJ2-6	TRBV5-1	.	.
CASSWSASGSTDTQYF	TGCGCCAGCAGCTGGAGCGCTAGCGGTAGCACAGATACGCAGTATTTT	TRBJ2-3	TRBV5-1	TRBD2	.
CASSQQQGNYGYTF	TGTGCCAGCAGCCAGCAACAGGGCAACTATGGCTACACCTTC	TRBJ1-2	TRBV6-5	.	.
CASSEAGVVDEQFF	TGTGCCAGCAGCGAGGCGGGGGTTGTGGATGAGCAGTTCTTC	TRBJ2-1	TRBV9	TRBD2	.
CASRASATTGYEQYF	TGTGCCAGCAGAGCCTCCGCCACAACGGGCTACGAGCAGTACTTC	TRBJ2-7	TRBV6-4	.	.
CASSLEEGAYEQYF	TGTGCCAGCAGCTTAGAGGAGGGCGCCTACGAGCAGTACTTC	TRBJ2-7	TRBV7-2	.	.
CASSTGLAEPRGDTQYF	TGTGCCAGTAGTACTGGACTAGCGGAACCGAGGGGGGATACGCAGTATTTT	TRBJ2-3	TRBV19	TRBD2	.
CASSGAGVGTDTQYF	TGTGCCAGCAGCGGCGCGGGAGTAGGCACAGATACGCAGTATTTT	TRBJ2-3	TRBV5-4	TRBD2	once
CASSYGQGRGNEQFF	TGTGCCAGCAGTTATGGTCAGGGTAGGGGCAATGAGCAGTTCTTC	TRBJ2-1	TRBV6-5	.	.
CASSLGLAAGEQYF	TGTGCCAGCAGCTTAGGGCTGGCAGCAGGGGAGCAGTACTTC	TRBJ2-7	TRBV7-9	.	few
CASRSPGGATEAFF	TGTGCCAGCAGGTCCCCGGGGGGCGCCACTGAAGCTTTCTTT	TRBJ1-1	TRBV28	.	.
CASSLRQGAASGLDTQYF	TGCGCCAGCAGCCTCCGACAGGGGGCGGCTAGCGGGCTCGATACGCAGTATTTT	TRBJ2-3	TRBV5-1	TRBD1	.
CASTPGGGRLYGYTF	TGTGCCAGCACCCCCGGGGGGGGGCGGCTCTATGGCTACACCTTC	TRBJ1-2	TRBV5-5	.	.
CASSPRRGAEEQYF	TGTGCCAGCAGCCCCCGACGGGGGGCTGAAGAGCAGTACTTC	TRBJ2-7	TRBV6-5	.	.
CASSSTLQGNYGYTF	TGTGCCAGCAGTTCGACTCTACAGGGAAACTATGGCTACACCTTC	TRBJ1-2	TRBV28	.	.
CASSQDLEGARNEQFF	TGCGCCAGCAGCCAAGATTTAGAGGGGGCACGGAATGAGCAGTTCTTC	TRBJ2-1	TRBV4-3	TRBD1	.
CASSSGGKGETQYF	TGTGCCAGCAGCTCGGGGGGTAAAGGAGAGACCCAGTACTTC	TRBJ2-5	TRBV7-3	TRBD2	once
CASSETRGVQETQYF	TGTGCCAGCAGTGAGACTAGAGGGGTCCAAGAGACCCAGTACTTC	TRBJ2-5	TRBV6-1	.	.
CASSLEATSGRGSLVGQYF	TGTGCCAGCAGCTTAGAGGCAACTAGCGGGAGAGGAAGTCTAGTCGGGCAGTACTTC	TRBJ2-7	TRBV7-2	TRBD2	.
CASSFGSGRYTDTQYF	TGTGCCAGCAGTTTCGGTAGCGGGAGATACACAGATACGCAGTATTTT	TRBJ2-3	TRBV27	TRBD2	.
CASSIGYGRKGYEQFF	TGTGCCAGTAGTATAGGGTACGGGAGGAAGGGGTATGAGCAGTTCTTC	TRBJ2-1	TRBV19	TRBD2	once
CASSLALAGEETQYF	TGCGCCAGCAGCTTGGCGCTAGCGGGCGAAGAGACCCAGTACTTC	TRBJ2-5	TRBV5-1	TRBD2	.
CSVGQGANQPQHF	TGCAGCGTAGGTCAGGGGGCCAATCAGCCCCAGCATTTT	TRBJ1-5	TRBV29-1	TRBD1	.
CASSIRAGDNEKLFF	TGTGCCAGTAGTATACGGGCAGGGGATAATGAAAAACTGTTTTTT	TRBJ1-4	TRBV19	.	.
CASSPLGGTQNEQFF	TGTGCCAGCAGCCCCCTTGGCGGGACGCAAAATGAGCAGTTCTTC	TRBJ2-1	TRBV11-3	.	.
CASSVEAGAHYEQYF	TGTGCCAGCAGCGTAGAAGCTGGGGCCCACTACGAGCAGTACTTC	TRBJ2-7	TRBV7-9	.	.
CASSFISGGELFF	TGTGCCAGCAGTTTTATATCGGGCGGGGAGCTGTTTTTT	TRBJ2-2	TRBV28	.	.
CASSEIDRGPLYEQYF	TGTGCCAGCAGTGAAATCGACAGGGGTCCCCTCTACGAGCAGTACTTC	TRBJ2-7	TRBV6-4	TRBD1	.
CASSPPQRGANTEAFF	TGTGCCAGCTCACCACCGCAACGGGGAGCGAACACTGAAGCTTTCTTT	TRBJ1-1	TRBV18	.	.
CASSLSYRVNTEAFF	TGTGCCAGCAGTTTATCGTACAGGGTGAACACTGAAGCTTTCTTT	TRBJ1-1	TRBV27	.	few
CASQGQGGLQFF	TGTGCCAGCCAGGGACAGGGGGGGTTGCAGTTCTTC	TRBJ2-1	TRBV6-5	TRBD1	.
CASRGTGRETQYF	TGTGCCAGCAGGGGGACAGGGAGAGAGACCCAGTACTTC	TRBJ2-5	TRBV28	TRBD1	few
CASSEVLNQPQHF	TGTGCCAGCAGTGAAGTGCTAAATCAGCCCCAGCATTTT	TRBJ1-5	TRBV2	.	.
CASGGQGQETQYF	TGTGCCAGTGGCGGACAGGGGCAAGAGACCCAGTACTTC	TRBJ2-5	TRBV19	TRBD1	.
CASSPNRGRDEQYF	TGTGCCAGCAGTCCCAACAGGGGGCGCGACGAGCAGTACTTC	TRBJ2-7	TRBV27	TRBD1	once
CASSVGGGGETQYF	TGTGCCAGCAGTGTTGGAGGTGGAGGTGAGACCCAGTACTTC	TRBJ2-5	TRBV6-1	.	.
CASSYRLAADTQYF	TGTGCCAGCAGTTACAGGCTAGCGGCAGATACGCAGTATTTT	TRBJ2-3	TRBV6-5	TRBD2	.
CASSLSPSHEQYF	TGTGCCAGCAGTTTATCTCCCTCCCACGAGCAGTACTTC	TRBJ2-7	TRBV28	.	few
CAISVAASTDTQYF	TGTGCCATCAGTGTTGCGGCTAGCACAGATACGCAGTATTTT	TRBJ2-3	TRBV10-3	.	few
CASRMDAGPGKEQFF	TGTGCCAGCAGGATGGATGCGGGTCCGGGGAAGGAGCAGTTCTTC	TRBJ2-1	TRBV11-1	.	.
CASSIGGFDRELFF	TGTGCCAGTAGTATAGGAGGTTTTGACCGGGAGCTGTTTTTT	TRBJ2-2	TRBV19	.	few
CASSYDRTGLNTEAFF	TGTGCCAGCAGTTACGATAGGACAGGGCTGAACACTGAAGCTTTCTTT	TRBJ1-1	TRBV6-5	TRBD1	once
CASSLLGGGQPQHF	TGTGCCAGCAGTTTATTGGGAGGGGGGCAGCCCCAGCATTTT	TRBJ1-5	TRBV27	.	.